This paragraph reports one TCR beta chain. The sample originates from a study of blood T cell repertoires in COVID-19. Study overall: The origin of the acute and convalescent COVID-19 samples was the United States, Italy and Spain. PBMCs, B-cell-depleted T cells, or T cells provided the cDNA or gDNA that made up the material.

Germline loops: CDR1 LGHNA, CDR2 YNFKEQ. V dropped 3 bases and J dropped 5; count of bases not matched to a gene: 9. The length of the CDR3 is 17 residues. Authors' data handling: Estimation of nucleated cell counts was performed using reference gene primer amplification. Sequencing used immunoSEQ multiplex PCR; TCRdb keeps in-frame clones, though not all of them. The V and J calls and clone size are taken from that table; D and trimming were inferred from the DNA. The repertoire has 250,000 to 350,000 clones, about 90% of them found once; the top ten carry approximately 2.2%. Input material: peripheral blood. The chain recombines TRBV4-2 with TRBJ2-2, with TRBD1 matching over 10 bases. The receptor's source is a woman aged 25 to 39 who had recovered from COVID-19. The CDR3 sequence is CASSQTTGTGATGELFF. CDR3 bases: TGTGCCAGCAGCCAGACTACCGGGACAGGGGCTACCGGGGAGCTGTTTTTT.